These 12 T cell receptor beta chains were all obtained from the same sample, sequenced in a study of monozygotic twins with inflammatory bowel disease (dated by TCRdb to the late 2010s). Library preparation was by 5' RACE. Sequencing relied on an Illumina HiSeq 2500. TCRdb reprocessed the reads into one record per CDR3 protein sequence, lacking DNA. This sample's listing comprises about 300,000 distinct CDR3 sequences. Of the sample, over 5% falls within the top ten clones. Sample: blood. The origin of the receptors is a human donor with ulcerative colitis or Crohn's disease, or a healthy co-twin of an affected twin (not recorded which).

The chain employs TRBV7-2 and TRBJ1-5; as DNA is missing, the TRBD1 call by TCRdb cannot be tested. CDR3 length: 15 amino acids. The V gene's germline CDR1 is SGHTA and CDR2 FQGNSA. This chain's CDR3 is CASSVNRDGHQPQHF.

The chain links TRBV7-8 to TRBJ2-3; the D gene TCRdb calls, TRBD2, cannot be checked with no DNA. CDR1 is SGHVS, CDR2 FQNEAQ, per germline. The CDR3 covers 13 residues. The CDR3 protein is CASSSGGADTQYF.

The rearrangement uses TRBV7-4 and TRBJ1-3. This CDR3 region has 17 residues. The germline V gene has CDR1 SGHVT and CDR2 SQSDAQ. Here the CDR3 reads CASSIDLAGLRGNTIYF.

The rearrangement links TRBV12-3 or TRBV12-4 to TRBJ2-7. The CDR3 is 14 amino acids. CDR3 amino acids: CASRQAPNSYEQYF.

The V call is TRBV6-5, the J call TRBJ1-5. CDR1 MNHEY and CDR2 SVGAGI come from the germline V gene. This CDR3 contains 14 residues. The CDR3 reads CASSYSVSNQPQHF.

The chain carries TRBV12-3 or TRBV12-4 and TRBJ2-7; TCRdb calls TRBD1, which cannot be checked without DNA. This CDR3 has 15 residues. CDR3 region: CASRNRGATIYEQYF.

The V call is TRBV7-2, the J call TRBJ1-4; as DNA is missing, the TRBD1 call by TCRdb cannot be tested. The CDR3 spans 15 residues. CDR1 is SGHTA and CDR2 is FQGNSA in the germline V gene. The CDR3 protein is CASSPKSGANEKLFF.

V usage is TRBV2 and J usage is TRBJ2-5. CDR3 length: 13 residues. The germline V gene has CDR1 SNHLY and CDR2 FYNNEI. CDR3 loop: CASSVELYGTQYF.

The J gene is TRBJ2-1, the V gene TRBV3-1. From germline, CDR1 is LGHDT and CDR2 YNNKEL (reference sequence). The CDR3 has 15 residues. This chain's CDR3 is CASSSRGGTYNEQFF.

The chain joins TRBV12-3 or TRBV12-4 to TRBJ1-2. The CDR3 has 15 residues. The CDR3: CASSLATASYYGYTF.

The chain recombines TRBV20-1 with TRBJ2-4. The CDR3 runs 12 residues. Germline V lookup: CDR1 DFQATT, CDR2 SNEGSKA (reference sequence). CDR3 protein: CSASDLADIQYF.

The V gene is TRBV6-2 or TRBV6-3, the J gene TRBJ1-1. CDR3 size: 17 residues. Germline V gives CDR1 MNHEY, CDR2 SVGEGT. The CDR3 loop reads CASKGLGLKIGNTEAFF.